This is a list of T cell receptor beta chains from one sample in a study of neurological immune-mediated disorders. TCRdb itself ran the 5' RACE reads through MiXCR, one entry per CDR3 protein. Counted here are 15,000 to 20,000 distinct CDR3 sequences, over 25% occurring once; the ten biggest clones make up 30% to 35%. Sequencing was done on a sample of PBMCs. These receptors all stem from a man aged 45-65 years with HTLV-1-associated myelopathy (HAM/TSP). Each CDR3 is given with its conserved first and last residue. The D gene is left open where the match is weak. Not all rows give a size; the values are once, few, many and, for expanded clones, a class.

clone_size	d_call	v_call	j_call	cdr3_aa	cdr3_nt
few	-	TRBV3-1	TRBJ2-7	CASSPWGSLYEQYF	TGTGCCAGCAGCCCTTGGGGGTCCCTCTACGAGCAGTACTTC
-	-	TRBV5-1	TRBJ1-2	CASSLTGGADGYTF	TGCGCCAGCAGCTTGACCGGGGGCGCGGATGGCTACACCTTC
few	TRBD2	TRBV20-1	TRBJ2-1	CSARAPGLAVRRAHEQFF	TGCAGTGCTAGAGCGCCGGGACTAGCGGTCCGGCGCGCCCATGAGCAGTTCTTC
-	-	TRBV20-1	TRBJ2-3	CSAPPDRSTDTQYF	TGCAGTGCTCCTCCCGACAGGAGCACAGATACGCAGTATTTT
few	-	TRBV20-1	TRBJ2-6	CSARENSAGANVLTF	TGCAGTGCTCGGGAAAACTCGGCTGGGGCCAACGTCCTGACTTTC
-	-	TRBV5-1	TRBJ2-3	CASSPLGGASTDTQYF	TGCGCCAGCAGCCCCCTGGGGGGGGCCAGCACAGATACGCAGTATTTT
-	-	TRBV4-1	TRBJ1-3	CASSQALSGNSGNTIYF	TGCGCCAGCAGCCAAGCATTATCGGGGAACTCTGGAAACACCATATATTTT
many	-	TRBV7-9	TRBJ1-1	CVSRPNRQAEAFF	TGTGTCAGCAGACCCAACAGACAGGCCGAAGCTTTCTTT
few	TRBD2	TRBV12-3/TRBV12-4	TRBJ2-1	CANSLTSGQSSYNEQFF	TGTGCCAACAGTCTCACTAGCGGGCAAAGCTCCTACAATGAGCAGTTCTTC
many	TRBD2	TRBV5-1	TRBJ2-1	CASSPPTSGSYNEQFF	TGCGCCAGCAGCCCGCCTACTAGCGGGAGCTACAATGAGCAGTTCTTC
many	-	TRBV12-3/TRBV12-4	TRBJ1-4	CASSSRVGTNEKLFF	TGTGCCAGCAGTTCCAGGGTAGGAACTAATGAAAAACTGTTTTTT